Below are 19 T cell receptor beta chains sequenced from a single sample in a study of early T cells in non-severe SARS-CoV-2 infection. TCRdb re-called the 5' RACE reads through MiXCR, storing one row per CDR3 protein. The data contain around 50,000 distinct CDR3 sequences, about 7.8% of them singletons. Sequencing input: whole blood. These receptors were obtained from an adult who was a healthcare worker with PCR-confirmed SARS-CoV-2 infection or an uninfected control (not recorded which).

Many counts were recorded for this clonotype. The chain joins TRBV14 to TRBJ1-6; D unclear. CDR3 length: 13 amino acids. Germline assignment: CDR1 SGHDN and CDR2 FVKESK. The V and J ends lost 0 bases and 9 bases respectively, with 6 bases between them. CDR3 residues: CASSQDRGSPLHF. As DNA, the CDR3 is TGTGCCAGCAGCCAAGATCGGGGTTCACCCCTCCACTTT.

This clonotype was seen many times. The gene calls are TRBV4-1 and TRBJ2-1; 10 bases are a match to TRBD2. The CDR3 extends over 15 amino acids. Germline V CDR1 and CDR2: MGHRA, YSYEKL. Unmatched junction bases numbered 5, after V lost 5 bases and J lost 4 bases. As DNA, the CDR3 is TGCGCCAGCAGCATTAGCGGGGGGACGTACAATGAGCAGTTCTTC. It specifies CASSISGGTYNEQFF.

This clonotype was detected many times. The chain links TRBV12-3 or TRBV12-4 to TRBJ1-5; 8 nucleotides line up with TRBD1. After removal of 6 bases from V and 5 bases from J, the junction contained 6 bases not matched to a gene. The CDR3 sequence is 14 residues long. CDR3 bases: TGTGCCAGCAGGGGACAGGCGCAGGATCAGCCCCAGCATTTT. It codes for CASRGQAQDQPQHF.

The sample holds a few counts of this clonotype. This chain links TRBV4-3 with TRBJ2-3, with D possibly matching TRBD1 (5 bases). V lost 1 base and J lost 1, with 9 bases in between. CDR3 length: 15 residues. Germline assignment: CDR1 LGHNA and CDR2 YSLEER. The CDR3: CASSQGSRGTDTQYF. The CDR3 DNA reads as TGCGCCAGCAGCCAAGGATCCAGGGGCACAGATACGCAGTATTTT.

This clonotype was found a few times. This rearrangement joins TRBV5-6 to TRBJ1-6; a weak D match, TRBD1 (5 bases). The germline CDR1 and CDR2 sequences are SGHDT and YYEEEE. This CDR3 comprises 14 residues. V gave up 0 bases and J gave up 7 bases, with 8 bases separating them. DNA for the CDR3: TGTGCCAGCAGCTTGGACAGGTTGAATTCACCCCTCCACTTT. It is translated as CASSLDRLNSPLHF.

At least ten counts were recorded for this clonotype. The chain is built from TRBV24-1 and TRBJ1-1; D is uncertain. The CDR3 runs to 14 residues. V lost 3 bases and J 4 bases, leaving 11 bases between the germline ends. Germline V gene lookup returns CDR1 KGHDR and CDR2 SFDVKD. The CDR3 DNA follows: TGTGCCACCAGTGATGGGTTGGGTGGCACTGAAGCTTTCTTT. Translated: CATSDGLGGTEAFF.

This clonotype occurred many times. The CDR3, as DNA: TGTGCCATCAGTGACCGACAGGGAGAGACCCAGTACTTC. It yields the protein CAISDRQGETQYF. The chain joins TRBV10-3 to TRBJ2-5; 7 bases are a match to TRBD1. The germline CDR1 and CDR2 sequences are ENHRY and SYGVKD. V shed 3 bases and J 4 bases; nucleotides not matched to a gene: 2. The CDR3 extends over 13 amino acids.

This clonotype was found many times. The chain has TRBV4-2 and TRBJ1-1; D gene ambiguous. This CDR3 spans 15 amino acids. The germline V gene encodes CDR1 LGHNA and CDR2 YNFKEQ. The V gene lost 0 bases and the J gene lost 0 bases, with 8 bases spanning the gap. CDR3 residues: CASSQEGALNTEAFF. CDR3 coding DNA: TGTGCCAGCAGCCAAGAGGGTGCCTTGAACACTGAAGCTTTCTTT.

This clonotype was detected ten times or more. The chain has TRBV6-5 and TRBJ1-5, with 7 bases matching TRBD1. CDR1 MNHEY and CDR2 SVGAGI come from the germline V gene. Losses at the gene ends were 6 bases for V and 6 bases for J; bases not matched to a gene: 20. There are 18 residues in the CDR3. This chain's CDR3 is CASSPSLNDREGIQPQHF. The CDR3 DNA sequence: TGTGCCAGCAGCCCATCGCTCAACGACAGGGAGGGGATTCAGCCCCAGCATTTT.

There are many counts of this clonotype. The rearrangement uses TRBV12-3 or TRBV12-4 and TRBJ1-2; D perhaps matches TRBD1 (5 bases). The V end was cut by 4 bases, the J end by 10 bases, with 16 bases between. The CDR3 totals 13 residues. In nucleotides, the CDR3 is TGTGCCAGCAGTTCTGCCACAGGATACAACTACACCTTC. Its protein is CASSSATGYNYTF.

This clonotype was seen just once. Since a much larger clone is just one base distant, this may be a read error. The chain couples TRBV12-3 or TRBV12-4 to TRBJ1-2, with D perhaps matching TRBD1 (5 bases). This CDR3 comprises 11 residues. The DNA for the CDR3 is TGTGCCAGCAGTTTATTTTGGGGCTTCACCTTC. This sequence encodes CASSLFWGFTF.

This clonotype was seen at least ten times. The chain has TRBV7-3 and TRBJ1-1; TRBD1 aligns across 8 bases. Germline CDR1 SGHTA, CDR2 FQGTGA. The J segment lost 6 bases and the V segment lost 5 bases, leaving 8 bases of the junction unmatched. This CDR3 region has 14 residues. The chain's CDR3 is CASSLSGGRAEAFF. The CDR3 nucleotides read TGTGCCAGCAGCCTATCAGGGGGCAGGGCTGAAGCTTTCTTT.

The chain is built from TRBV12-3 or TRBV12-4 and TRBJ1-5; tentatively, D is TRBD1 (6 bases). The CDR3 length is 17 residues. V lost 7 bases to trimming and J lost 0 bases, with 19 bases between them. The CDR3 DNA follows: TGTGCCAGCACCACGTCAGGGGACGTTTATAGCAATCAGCCCCAGCATTTT. Protein product: CASTTSGDVYSNQPQHF.

This clonotype was counted ten times or more. CDR3 loop: CSARDGGRVQPQHF. Written as DNA, the CDR3 is TGCAGTGCTAGAGATGGGGGGAGGGTTCAGCCCCAGCATTTT. The chain uses TRBV20-1 and TRBJ1-5; the D gene is possibly TRBD1 (5 bases). The germline V and J ends were trimmed by 0 bases and 6 bases, with 12 bases remaining between them. This CDR3 is 14 amino acids long. Per the germline V gene, CDR1 is DFQATT and CDR2 is SNEGSKA (reference sequence).

This clonotype was seen repeatedly, ten times or more. V gene TRBV6-1 combines with J gene TRBJ1-5; no firm D call. The CDR3 runs to 15 residues. Germline values: CDR1 MNHNS, CDR2 SASEGT. V lost 0 bases, J lost 6 bases, and 12 bases lay in between. The CDR3 nucleotides are TGTGCCAGCAGTGAAGCGCTTCATGACACTCAGCCCCAGCATTTT. This encodes CASSEALHDTQPQHF.

The chain has TRBV6-2 or TRBV6-3 and TRBJ1-5; D gene unclear. CDR1 is MNHEY, CDR2 SVGEGT, per germline. V lost 6 bases to trimming and J lost 2 bases, with 5 bases between them. This CDR3 is 12 amino acids long. The DNA of the CDR3 is TGTGCCAGCAGAAGGGGCAATCAGCCCCAGCATTTT. It specifies CASRRGNQPQHF.

This clonotype was counted a few times. This chain links TRBV3-1 with TRBJ1-1; D gene uncertain. Trimming removed 4 bases from V and 0 bases from J, with 9 bases in between. Germline lookup yields CDR1 LGHDT and CDR2 YNNKEL (reference sequence). The CDR3 consists of 14 residues. CDR3: CASSRGPVNTEAFF. In DNA, the CDR3 is TGTGCCAGCAGCCGTGGGCCAGTGAACACTGAAGCTTTCTTT. Based on the CDR3 plus reference TRBV3-1 and TRBJ1-1, the full variable domain is DTAVSQTPKYLVTQMGNDKSIKCEQNLGHDTMYWYKQDSKKFLKIMFSYNNKELIINETVPNRFSPKSPDKAHLNLHINSLELGDSAVYFCASSRGPVNTEAFFGQGTRLTVV.

Ten or more counts support this clonotype. The chain joins TRBV6-6 to TRBJ1-3; D is undetermined. The CDR3 is made up of 17 amino acids. Between the trimmed V and J ends, which lost 4 bases and 0 bases, there was a span of 16 bases. Germline V CDR1 and CDR2: MNHNY, SVGAGI (reference sequence). CDR3 amino acids: CASSSHPYMSSGNTIYF. CDR3 nucleotides: TGTGCCAGCAGTTCGCATCCTTATATGAGCTCTGGAAACACCATATATTTT.

This clonotype was recorded a few times. V is TRBV27 and J is TRBJ2-1, with D possibly matching TRBD2 (5 bases). There are 17 residues in the CDR3. The germline V gene encodes CDR1 MNHEY and CDR2 SMNVEV (reference sequence). Trimming took 2 bases from V and 4 from J, leaving 18 bases between them. Here the CDR3 DNA reads TGTGCCAGCAGTTTAACCCCCCCTGAGGAGGAGTACAATGAGCAGTTCTTC. Translated, it gives CASSLTPPEEEYNEQFF.